The 18 T cell receptor beta chains below all came from one sample that was sequenced in a study of blood T cell repertoires in COVID-19. Data came from immunoSEQ multiplex PCR; TCRdb stores just in-frame clones and leaves some out. The table lists around 300,000 clones, just under 90% of them singletons. Sequencing used PBMCs or T cells enriched from blood (not recorded which). The origin of the receptors is an older woman who had recovered from COVID-19.

The chain combines TRBV28 with TRBJ1-5; the D gene is possibly TRBD1 (6 bases). The V end lost 4 bases, the J end lost 6 bases, and 7 bases lay between the germline ends. CDR3 length equals 12 residues. CDR1 is MDHEN and CDR2 is SYDVKM in the germline V gene. CDR3 protein: CASSSRGQPQHF. The DNA for the CDR3 is TGTGCCAGCAGTTCCAGGGGTCAGCCCCAGCATTTT.

The genes are TRBV3-1 (or the pseudogene TRBV3-2) and TRBJ2-7; perhaps TRBD2 as D (6 bases). V dropped 8 bases and J dropped 0 bases, with 14 bases sitting between them. Germline values: CDR1 LGHDT, CDR2 YNNKEL (reference sequence). The CDR3 contains 14 residues. CDR3 amino acids: CASSERGDSYEQYF. Here the CDR3 DNA reads TGTGCCAGCTCCGAACGCGGGGACTCCTACGAGCAGTACTTC.

This sequence joins TRBV28 and TRBJ1-5, with 10 bases identical to TRBD1. Per germline, CDR1 MDHEN and CDR2 SYDVKM. The V segment lost 10 bases and the J segment 11 bases; nucleotides outside the gene matches: 14. The CDR3 spans 14 residues. The CDR3 DNA reads TGTGCCACCCGAGGGACAGGGGAATCCGGAGCCCAGCATTTT. Protein product: CATRGTGESGAQHF.

The genes are TRBV15 and TRBJ1-4, with unresolved D. The CDR3 runs to 12 residues. The V and J ends lost 4 bases and 8 bases respectively, with 8 bases between them. From germline, CDR1 is LNHNV and CDR2 YYDKDF (reference sequence). CDR3 nucleotides: TGTGCCACCAGCACCGGCGGCGAAAAACTGTTTTTT. This encodes CATSTGGEKLFF.

This clone was found once. The chain employs TRBV3-1 (or the pseudogene TRBV3-2) and TRBJ2-2, with 7 positions matching TRBD2. Germline V CDR1 and CDR2: LGHDT, YNNKEL (reference sequence). There are 19 residues in the CDR3. The J segment lost 2 bases and the V segment lost 0 bases, leaving 12 bases of the junction unmatched. Here the CDR3 reads CASSQDQGERGVNTGELFF. In DNA, the CDR3 is TGTGCCAGCAGCCAAGATCAAGGGGAGCGGGGAGTCAACACCGGGGAGCTGTTTTTT.

V gene TRBV30 combines with J gene TRBJ2-7; possibly TRBD2 for D (6 bases). The CDR3 covers 13 residues. V was pared by 2 bases and J by 13 bases, with 21 bases between. Germline-derived CDR1 and CDR2 are GTSNPN and SVGIG (reference sequence). The DNA of the CDR3 is TGTGCCTGGAGTCCTCCAGGGAGGACTATACGATACTTC. Translating gives CAWSPPGRTIRYF.

This clone was recorded a few times. The J gene is TRBJ1-2, the V gene TRBV27; TRBD1 might be the D (6 bases). The germline V gene has CDR1 MNHEY and CDR2 SMNVEV (reference sequence). CDR3 length: 13 amino acids. Trimming stripped 6 bases from V and 4 bases from J, with 12 bases between. The CDR3 nucleotides are TGTGCCAGCAGCGACAGGCCCCTCTATGGCTACACCTTC. Its translation is CASSDRPLYGYTF.

This clone has more than one count but fewer than ten. The chain employs TRBV28 and TRBJ2-7; possibly TRBD1 for D (6 bases). The CDR3 loop spans 14 amino acids. The germline V gene encodes CDR1 MDHEN and CDR2 SYDVKM. V gave up 7 bases and J gave up 5 bases, with 18 bases separating them. The CDR3 here is CASKLGTGSDEQYF. The CDR3 DNA is TGTGCCAGCAAATTGGGCACAGGGAGCGACGAGCAGTACTTC.

V is TRBV7-8 and J is TRBJ2-7, with 8 bases aligning to TRBD1. The ends lost 5 bases at V and 4 bases at J; junction bases unmatched: 7. Germline V lookup: CDR1 SGHVS, CDR2 FQNEAQ. The CDR3 covers 14 residues. Here the CDR3 DNA reads TGTGCCAGCAGCCCCAGGGACAGGATATACGAGCAGTACTTC. It yields the protein CASSPRDRIYEQYF. Together with reference TRBV7-8 and TRBJ2-7, the CDR3 gives the full variable domain: GAGVSQSPRYKVAKRGQDVALRCDPISGHVSLFWYQQALGQGPEFLTYFQNEAQLDKSGLPSDRFFAERPEGSVSTLKIQRTQQEDSAVYLCASSPRDRIYEQYFGPGTRLTVT.

The chain joins TRBV5-1 to TRBJ2-7, with 11 bases matching TRBD2. Germline V gene sequence: CDR1 SGHRS, CDR2 YFSETQ. CDR3 length: 15 amino acids. Losses at the gene ends were 4 bases for V and 7 bases for J; bases not matched to a gene: 10. Here the CDR3 reads CASSVIAGGPGEQYF. The CDR3 coding sequence is TGCGCCAGCAGCGTAATAGCGGGGGGGCCTGGTGAGCAGTACTTC.

This clone appeared a single time. This chain uses TRBV7-9 with TRBJ2-1, with D possibly matching TRBD2 (6 bases). V lost 0 bases to trimming and J lost 3 bases, with 9 bases between them. There are 15 residues in the CDR3. Germline-derived CDR1 and CDR2 are SEHNR and FQNEAQ (reference sequence). The CDR3 region has the DNA TGTGCCAGCAGCTTAGCCGGAGGGGACTACAATGAGCAGTTCTTC. This translates into CASSLAGGDYNEQFF. The full variable domain, its missing parts supplied by reference TRBV7-9 and TRBJ2-1, is DTGVSQNPRHKITKRGQNVTFRCDPISEHNRLYWYRQTLGQGPEFLTYFQNEAQLEKSRLLSDRFSAERPKGSFSTLEIQRTEQGDSAMYLCASSLAGGDYNEQFFGPGTRLTVL.

The CDR3 reads CATSRRTGADEKLFF. For the CDR3, the DNA is TGTGCCACCAGCAGAAGGACAGGGGCGGATGAAAAACTGTTTTTT. The chain employs TRBV15 and TRBJ1-4; 9 positions agree with TRBD1. With V trimmed by 2 bases and J by 6 bases, 4 bases remained unmatched. The germline V gene has CDR1 LNHNV and CDR2 YYDKDF (reference sequence). The CDR3 is 15 residues long.

The chain carries TRBV12-5 and TRBJ2-3, with D tentatively TRBD1 (6 bases). Germline-derived CDR1 and CDR2 are LGHNT and FRNRAP. The V end was cut by 4 bases, the J end by 0 bases, with 11 bases between. This CDR3 has 15 amino acids. CDR3 sequence reads: CASGYRGGSTDTQYF. As DNA, the CDR3 is TGTGCTAGTGGTTACCGAGGGGGTAGCACAGATACGCAGTATTTT.

This chain uses TRBV27 with TRBJ2-5; D is possibly TRBD2 (5 bases). CDR1 is MNHEY, CDR2 SMNVEV, per germline (reference sequence). This CDR3 comprises 15 residues. Trimming stripped 5 bases from V and 1 base from J, with 14 bases between. This chain's CDR3 is CASSPRRGPQETQYF. CDR3 coding DNA: TGTGCCAGCAGTCCACGGCGAGGGCCCCAAGAGACCCAGTACTTC.

This clone is a singleton in its sample. The chain combines TRBV5-1 with TRBJ1-4, with a possible D match to TRBD1 (6 bases). Germline CDR1 is SGHRS and CDR2 is YFSETQ. Trimming left V 4 bases short and J 3 bases short, with 13 bases between. This CDR3 is 15 amino acids long. In DNA, the CDR3 is TGCGCCAGCAGCGCGCTACAGGGTGCTAATGAAAAACTGTTTTTT. Translating it yields CASSALQGANEKLFF.

The chain recombines TRBV5-4 with TRBJ1-2; a weak D match, TRBD1 (6 bases). Germline V CDR1 and CDR2: SGHNT, YYREEE (reference sequence). The CDR3 totals 18 residues. Deletions cut 0 bases from V and 2 bases from J, with 20 bases between. The CDR3 protein is CASSLVGAGPRQNYGYTF. The DNA of the CDR3 is TGTGCCAGCAGCTTGGTGGGGGCAGGGCCCCGACAAAACTATGGCTACACCTTC. The whole variable domain, filled in from reference TRBV5-4 and TRBJ1-2, reads ETGVTQSPTHLIKTRGQQVTLRCSSQSGHNTVSWYQQALGQGPQFIFQYYREEENGRGNFPPRFSGLQFPNYSSELNVNALELDDSALYLCASSLVGAGPRQNYGYTFGSGTRLTVV.

This chain connects TRBV5-4 to TRBJ1-1, with 9 bases fitting TRBD1. The ends lost 4 bases at V and 4 bases at J; junction bases unmatched: 8. The germline V gene has CDR1 SGHNT and CDR2 YYREEE (reference sequence). The CDR3 is 15 amino acids. CDR3 in DNA: TGTGCCAGCAGCCTATCCGGGACAGGGTCCACTGAAGCTTTCTTT. It yields the protein CASSLSGTGSTEAFF.

The genes are TRBV5-1 and TRBJ1-2, with TRBD1 as a possible D gene (6 bases). The V end was cut by 0 bases, the J end by 4 bases, with 13 bases between. The germline V gene encodes CDR1 SGHRS and CDR2 YFSETQ. This CDR3 has 15 residues. CDR3 residues: CASSLASGVGYGYTF. The DNA for the CDR3 is TGCGCCAGCAGCTTGGCGTCAGGGGTCGGCTATGGCTACACCTTC.